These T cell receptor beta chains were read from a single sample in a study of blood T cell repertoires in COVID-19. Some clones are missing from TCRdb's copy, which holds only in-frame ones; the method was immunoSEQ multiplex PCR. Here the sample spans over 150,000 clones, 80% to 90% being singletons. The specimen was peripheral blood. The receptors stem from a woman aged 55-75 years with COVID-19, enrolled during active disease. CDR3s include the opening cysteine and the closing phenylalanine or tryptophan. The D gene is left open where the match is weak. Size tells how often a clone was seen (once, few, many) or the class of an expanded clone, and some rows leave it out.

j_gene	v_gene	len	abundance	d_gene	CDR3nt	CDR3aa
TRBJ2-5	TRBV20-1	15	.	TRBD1	TGCAGTGCTAGTAGGCGACAGGGGGCCGCAGAGACCCAGTACTTC	CSASRRQGAAETQYF
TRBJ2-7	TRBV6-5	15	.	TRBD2	TGTGCCAGCAGTCGGGTAGCGGGATTCCCCTACGAGCAGTACTTC	CASSRVAGFPYEQYF
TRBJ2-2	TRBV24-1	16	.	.	TGTGCCACCAGTGATTCCCACACTCAGCGGACCGGGGAGCTGTTTTTT	CATSDSHTQRTGELFF
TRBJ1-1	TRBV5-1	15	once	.	TGCGCCAGCAGCTTGGGGCCAGGGCGGAGCACTGAAGCTTTCTTT	CASSLGPGRSTEAFF
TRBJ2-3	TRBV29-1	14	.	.	TGCAGCGTTGACTCTCAGGGTGGCACAGATACGCAGTATTTT	CSVDSQGGTDTQYF
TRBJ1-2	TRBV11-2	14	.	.	TGTGCCAGCAGCTTAAGCGGGGTCGTCGGGGGCTACACCTTC	CASSLSGVVGGYTF
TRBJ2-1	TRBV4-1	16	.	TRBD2	TGCGCCAGCAGCCAAGTTCAGAGCGGGAGACTCAATGAGCAGTTCTTC	CASSQVQSGRLNEQFF
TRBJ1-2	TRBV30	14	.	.	TGTGCCTGGAGTATGGGGGTATGGGGGGATGGCTACACCTTC	CAWSMGVWGDGYTF
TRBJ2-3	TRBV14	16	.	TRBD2	TGTGCCAGCAGCCGGACTAGCGGGGGGATCACAGATACGCAGTATTTT	CASSRTSGGITDTQYF
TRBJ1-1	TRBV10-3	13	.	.	TGTGCCATCAGTCCAGGGGTTGGCACTGAAGCTTTCTTT	CAISPGVGTEAFF
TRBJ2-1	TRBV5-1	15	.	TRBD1	TGCGCCAGCAGCTTGGTCCGGACAGGGGGCAATGAGCAGTTCTTC	CASSLVRTGGNEQFF
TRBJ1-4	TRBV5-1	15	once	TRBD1	TGCGCCAGCAGCTTGTCCACCACAGGGGGCGAAAAACTGTTTTTT	CASSLSTTGGEKLFF
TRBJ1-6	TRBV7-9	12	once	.	TGTGCCAGCAGCTCTTTTAATTCACCCCTCCACTTT	CASSSFNSPLHF
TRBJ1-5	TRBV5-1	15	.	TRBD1	TGCGCCAGCAGCTTGGAAGGGGGCTGGGCTCAGCCCCAGCATTTT	CASSLEGGWAQPQHF
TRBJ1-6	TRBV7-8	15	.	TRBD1	TGTGCCAGCAGCCTATCGGACAGGGAAACCTCACCCCTCCACTTT	CASSLSDRETSPLHF
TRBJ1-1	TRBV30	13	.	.	TGTGCCTGGAGGCAGGGTTGGAACACTGAAGCTTTCTTT	CAWRQGWNTEAFF
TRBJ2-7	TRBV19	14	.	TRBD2	TGTGCCAGTGGTCTGACTAGCGCCTACTACGAGCAGTACTTC	CASGLTSAYYEQYF
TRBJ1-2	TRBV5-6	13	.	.	TGTGCCAGCAGTCCGACAGGCCGTTTATCTTACACCTTC	CASSPTGRLSYTF
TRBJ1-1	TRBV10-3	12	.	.	TGTGCCATCAGATCGTTGAACACTGAAGCTTTCTTT	CAIRSLNTEAFF
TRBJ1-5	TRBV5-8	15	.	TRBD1	TGTGCCAGCAGCCGAGCGGGGACAGGGTATCAGCCCCAGCATTTT	CASSRAGTGYQPQHF
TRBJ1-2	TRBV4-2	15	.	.	TGTGCCAGCAGCCAAAGTCTACCCGTCGGCTATGGCTACACCTTC	CASSQSLPVGYGYTF
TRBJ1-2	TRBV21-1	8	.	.	TGTGTAGAGGGAGGCTACACCTTC	CVEGGYTF
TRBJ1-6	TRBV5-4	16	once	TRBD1	TGTGCCAGCAGCTTGTCTCGGGGACAGGGCAATTCACCCCTCCACTTT	CASSLSRGQGNSPLHF
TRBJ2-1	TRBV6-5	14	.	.	TGTGCCAGCAAAACTAGGTATCCCTACAATGAGCAGTTCTTC	CASKTRYPYNEQFF
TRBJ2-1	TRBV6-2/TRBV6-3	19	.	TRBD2	TGTGCCAGCAGTTACTCGACGGAGCGGGGACTAGCGGGGGGCGGTGAGCAGTTCTTC	CASSYSTERGLAGGGEQFF
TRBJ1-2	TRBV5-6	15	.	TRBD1	TGTGCCAGCAGGCAAAGGACAGGGGAAAACTATGGCTACACCTTC	CASRQRTGENYGYTF
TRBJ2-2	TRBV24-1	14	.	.	TGTGCCACCAGTGATCGGTCGTACACCGGGGAGCTGTTTTTT	CATSDRSYTGELFF
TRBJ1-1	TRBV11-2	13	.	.	TGTGCCAGCAGCCCGATTCGGGGGACTGAAGCTTTCTTT	CASSPIRGTEAFF
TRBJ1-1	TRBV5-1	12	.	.	TGCGCCAGCAGCTTGGACCACAGGCGTGCTTTCTTT	CASSLDHRRAFF
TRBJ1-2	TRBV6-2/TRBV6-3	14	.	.	TGTGCCAGCAGTTACTCGACCCTGACGGGGGGCTACACCTTC	CASSYSTLTGGYTF
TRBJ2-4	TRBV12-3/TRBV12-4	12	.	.	TGTGCCAGCAGTTTAAAGGGGAACATTCAGTACTTC	CASSLKGNIQYF
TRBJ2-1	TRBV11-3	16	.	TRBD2	TGTGCCAGCAGCTTCGGTCCAGCGGGAGGGGTAAATGAGCAGTTCTTC	CASSFGPAGGVNEQFF
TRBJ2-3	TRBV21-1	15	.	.	TGTGCCAGCAGCAAAGGGGCCCCCCAATCAGATACGCAGTATTTT	CASSKGAPQSDTQYF
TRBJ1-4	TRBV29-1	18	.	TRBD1	TGCAGCGTGGAGGTCTCCGGGACAGGGGTGCTGAGGGGTGAAAAACTGTTTTTT	CSVEVSGTGVLRGEKLFF
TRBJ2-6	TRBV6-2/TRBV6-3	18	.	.	TGTGCCAGCAGCCTCCGGGACTTCGTCGGGTCTGGGGCCAACGTCCTGACTTTC	CASSLRDFVGSGANVLTF
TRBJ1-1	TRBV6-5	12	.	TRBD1	TGTGCCAGCAGCAGGACAGGTTCTGAAGCTTTCTTT	CASSRTGSEAFF
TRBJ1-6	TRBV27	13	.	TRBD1	TGTGCCAGCACCGGGACAGATTATTCACCCCTCCACTTT	CASTGTDYSPLHF
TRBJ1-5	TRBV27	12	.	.	TGTGCCAGCAGTTCCGGTAATCAGCCCCAGCATTTT	CASSSGNQPQHF
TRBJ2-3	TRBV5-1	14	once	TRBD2	TGCGCCAGCAGCCTCACTAGCGGCACAGATACGCAGTATTTT	CASSLTSGTDTQYF
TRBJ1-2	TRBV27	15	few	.	TGTGCCAGCAGTTCCTACGGGAGCGGCCACTATGGCTACACCTTC	CASSSYGSGHYGYTF